A selection of T cell receptor beta chains follows, all from one sample in a study of T cells after yellow fever vaccination. TCRdb called the 5' RACE reads again in MiXCR, with one record for every CDR3 protein. The data show 200,000 to 250,000 distinct CDR3 sequences, less than 9% seen once. This specimen consisted of CD4+ T cells sorted from PBMCs, obtained 15 days after the yellow fever booster vaccination. The receptor source for this set is a man younger than 40 who received the YFV17D yellow fever vaccine. Each CDR3 is given with its conserved first and last residue. Each record gives: V gene, CDR3 protein.

V: TRBV6-5
CDR3: CASSLGSGTGGGDGYTF

V: TRBV19
CDR3: CASSMGTGVSEQFF

V: TRBV7-9
CDR3: CASSLGGNTGELFF

V: TRBV28
CDR3: CASSPRSGSPPGTQYF

V: TRBV7-2
CDR3: CASSLGVAGYNEQFF

V: TRBV4-3
CDR3: CASSQEGGGRWINEQFF

V: TRBV7-2
CDR3: CASSLYGDEQYF

V: TRBV12-3/TRBV12-4
CDR3: CASSRQGEMYEQYF

V: TRBV5-1
CDR3: CASSLQVGDTEAFF

V: TRBV5-1
CDR3: CASSFPPTGRAGTDTQYF

V: TRBV6-2/TRBV6-3
CDR3: CATRDSLAYNEQFF

V: TRBV3-1
CDR3: CASSQEARGRETQYF

V: TRBV5-1
CDR3: CASSTGSQETQYF

V: TRBV20-1
CDR3: CSATPSGRALTYEQYF

V: TRBV5-4
CDR3: CASRTTGGGTDTQYF

V: TRBV10-1
CDR3: CASSEGSGANVLTF

V: TRBV20-1
CDR3: CSASDKQGFAGELFF

V: TRBV18
CDR3: CASSPDGLNIQYF

V: TRBV20-1
CDR3: CSAHGEPQHF

V: TRBV7-2
CDR3: CASSLASGSIHEQYF

V: TRBV5-1
CDR3: CASTPTQGNTEAFF

V: TRBV6-5
CDR3: CASKTSYGYTF

V: TRBV7-8
CDR3: CASSSTGTRVYEQYF

V: TRBV18
CDR3: CASSTRLAGGPAGELFF

V: TRBV18
CDR3: CASSPRQQGDNSPLHF

V: TRBV5-1
CDR3: CASSLGQGRAEAFF

V: TRBV20-1
CDR3: CSARRIANDEQFF

V: TRBV7-2
CDR3: CASSTGLAGSYNEQFF

V: TRBV20-1
CDR3: CSATDISQETQYF

V: TRBV7-2
CDR3: CASSLSGQQFF

V: TRBV28
CDR3: CASSFLTGTQETQYF

V: TRBV12-3/TRBV12-4
CDR3: CARRDRDSTYEQYF

V: TRBV6-2/TRBV6-3
CDR3: CAIQERVNPYEQYF

V: TRBV4-2
CDR3: CASSPPDAGNTIYF

V: TRBV12-3/TRBV12-4
CDR3: CASSPTRPYNEQFF

V: TRBV4-3
CDR3: CAISQVLAGPPYNEQFF

V: TRBV5-1
CDR3: CASSLVGTGANVLTF

V: TRBV20-1
CDR3: CSARGQNTGELFF

V: TRBV21-1
CDR3: CASSKVGRHYEQYF